This T cell receptor (beta chain) was profiled in a study of blood T cell repertoires in COVID-19 (TCRdb year 2020). With regard to the full study: The collaborator samples originated in the United States, Italy and Spain and spanned the acute and convalescent phases of COVID-19. Sample metadata almost always included a de-identified subject ID, COVID-19 status, age in years and sex. The repertoires were released in a freely available public database meant as a resource for research on the immune response to SARS-CoV-2. Where HLA class I and class II types were available, the types were taken from metadata supplied by the sample provider, not from assay-based typing. The prospective study material was composed of cDNA or gDNA derived from T cells, B-cell-depleted T cells, or PBMCs. The dataset comprised deeply sampled blood TCRbeta repertoires from subjects exposed to, actively infected with, or recovered from COVID-19. The samples were drawn from the first 160 participants of the ongoing ImmuneRACE study and from over 950 subjects provided by 6 global collaborators.

Of note for this clone: No cognate antigen has been identified for it. Base qualities are not recorded, but no much larger clone differs from it by a single base.

The collaborating institutions used their own protocols to collect whole blood in K2EDTA tubes. For TCRbeta analysis, collaborators shipped samples in one of three forms: frozen whole blood, isolated PBMCs, or DNA extracted from either of those sample types. Results and caveats for the whole study, not just this receptor: How much clinical and demographic metadata was included differed by source and by participant, and the metadata was provided uncurated.

The germline V gene yields SQVTM for CDR1 and ANQGSEA for CDR2. The CDR3 starts with the cysteine, ends with the phenylalanine, and has 12 residues. The sequence is cut down to CDR3 DNA, 36 bases in frame from base 1. V lost 6 bases and J lost 5 bases; the stretch between them is 11 bases long. The immunoSEQ Assay, a bias-controlled multiplex PCR, was used to amplify TCRbeta CDR3 regions from genomic DNA. The authors' analysis ran thus. Within the assay, amplification of reference gene primers was used to estimate how many nucleated cells each sample contained. To quantify the absolute abundance of each unique TCRbeta CDR3 rearrangement, sequence reads were collapsed and filtered. For each sample, productive Simpson clonality was calculated by taking the square root of Simpson's diversity index across productive rearrangements. TCRdb obtained this table from immuneACCESS and retained in-frame rearrangements with V and J assigned. These tables miss some clones; where compared with another copy, unresolved V genes account for less than half of the shortfall, and the remainder is unexplained. V, J and clone size reflect that table, while D and trimming were determined from the DNA. The sample includes roughly 120,000 clones, with about 79% observed a single time. About 4% of the sample is held by the ten biggest clonotypes.

The sequence links TRBV29-1 to TRBJ2-1; no D gene can be assigned with confidence. Sample: peripheral blood. The sequence derives from a woman aged 80 or over with acute or convalescent COVID-19. The encoded CDR3 is CSVKQPNNEQFF. The nucleotides read TGCAGCGTAAAACAGCCCAACAATGAGCAGTTCTTC.